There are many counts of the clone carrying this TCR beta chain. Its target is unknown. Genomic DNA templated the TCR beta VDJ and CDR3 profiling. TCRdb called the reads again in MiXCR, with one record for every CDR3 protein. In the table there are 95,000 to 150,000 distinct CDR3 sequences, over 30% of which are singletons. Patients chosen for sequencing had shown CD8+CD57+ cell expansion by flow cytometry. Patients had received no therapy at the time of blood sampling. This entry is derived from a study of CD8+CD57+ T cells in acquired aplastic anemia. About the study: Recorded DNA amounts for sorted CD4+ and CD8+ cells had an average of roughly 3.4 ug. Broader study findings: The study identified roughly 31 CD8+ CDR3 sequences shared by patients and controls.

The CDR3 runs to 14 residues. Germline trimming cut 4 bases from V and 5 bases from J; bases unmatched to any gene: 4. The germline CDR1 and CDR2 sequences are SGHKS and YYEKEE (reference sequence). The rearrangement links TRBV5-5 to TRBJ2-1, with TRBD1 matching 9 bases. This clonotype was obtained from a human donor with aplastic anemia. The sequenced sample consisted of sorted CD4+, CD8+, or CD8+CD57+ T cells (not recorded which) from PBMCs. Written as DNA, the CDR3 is TGTGCCAGCAGCGTCCGGACAGGGGACAATGAGCAGTTCTTC. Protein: CASSVRTGDNEQFF. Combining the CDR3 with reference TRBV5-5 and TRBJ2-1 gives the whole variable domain DAGVTQSPTHLIKTRGQQVTLRCSPISGHKSVSWYQQVLGQGPQFIFQYYEKEERGRGNFPDRFSARQFPNYSSELNVNALLLGDSALYLCASSVRTGDNEQFFGPGTRLTVL.